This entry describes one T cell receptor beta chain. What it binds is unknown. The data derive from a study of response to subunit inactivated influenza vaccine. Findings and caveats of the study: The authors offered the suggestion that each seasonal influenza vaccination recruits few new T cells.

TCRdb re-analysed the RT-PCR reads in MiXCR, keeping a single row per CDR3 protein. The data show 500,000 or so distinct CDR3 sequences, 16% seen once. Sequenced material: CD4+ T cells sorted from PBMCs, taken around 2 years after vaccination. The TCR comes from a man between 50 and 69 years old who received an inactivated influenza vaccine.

CDR3 coding DNA: TGTGCCAGCAGCTTAGAGGCCGATCAGCCCCAGCATTTT. Its translation: CASSLEADQPQHF. V usage is TRBV7-2 and J usage is TRBJ1-5; D unclear. Germline CDR1 and CDR2: SGHTA and FQGNSA. V lost 1 base and J lost 5, with 6 bases in between. The CDR3 consists of 13 residues. The full variable domain, its missing parts supplied by reference TRBV7-2 and TRBJ1-5, is GAGVSQSPSNKVTEKGKDVELRCDPISGHTALYWYRQSLGQGLEFLIYFQGNSAPDKSGLPSDRFSAERTGGSVSTLTIQRTQQEDSAVYLCASSLEADQPQHFGDGTRLSIL.